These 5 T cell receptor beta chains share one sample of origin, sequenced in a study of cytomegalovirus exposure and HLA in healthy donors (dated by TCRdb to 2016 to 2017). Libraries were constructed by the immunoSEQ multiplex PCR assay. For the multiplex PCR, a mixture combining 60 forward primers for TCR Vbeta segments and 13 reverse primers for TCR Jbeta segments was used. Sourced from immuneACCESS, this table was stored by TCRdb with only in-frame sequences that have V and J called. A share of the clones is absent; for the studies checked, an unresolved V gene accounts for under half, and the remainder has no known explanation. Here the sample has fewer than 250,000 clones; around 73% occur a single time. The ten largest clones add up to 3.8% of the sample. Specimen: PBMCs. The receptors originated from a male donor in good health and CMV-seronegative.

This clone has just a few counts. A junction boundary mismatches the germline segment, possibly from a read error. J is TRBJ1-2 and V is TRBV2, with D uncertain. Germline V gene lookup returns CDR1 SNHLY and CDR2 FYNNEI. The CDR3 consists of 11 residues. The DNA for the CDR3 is TGTGCCAGCAGTGAATTTGGTCTCGTCCTATTC. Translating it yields CASSEFGLVLF.

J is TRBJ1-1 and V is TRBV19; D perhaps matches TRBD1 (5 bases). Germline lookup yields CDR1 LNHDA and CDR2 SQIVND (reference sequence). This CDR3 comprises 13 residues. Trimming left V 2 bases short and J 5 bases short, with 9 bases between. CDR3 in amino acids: CASSIWGGTEAFF. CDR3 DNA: TGTGCCAGTAGTATATGGGGGGGGACTGAAGCTTTCTTT.

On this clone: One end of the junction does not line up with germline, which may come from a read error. The CDR3: CSSSPREIQETQYF. The CDR3 DNA sequence: TGTTCCAGCAGCCCTCGAGAGATCCAAGAGACCCAGTACTTC. The rearrangement joins TRBV7-9 to TRBJ2-5; no clear D gene. The germline gives CDR1 SEHNR, CDR2 FQNEAQ (reference sequence). The CDR3 spans 14 residues.

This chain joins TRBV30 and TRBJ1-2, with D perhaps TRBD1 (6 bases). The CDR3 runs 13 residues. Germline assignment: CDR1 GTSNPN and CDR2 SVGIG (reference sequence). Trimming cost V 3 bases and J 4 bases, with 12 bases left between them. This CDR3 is CAWRDTGRYGYTF. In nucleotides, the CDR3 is TGTGCCTGGAGAGACACAGGGCGCTATGGCTACACCTTC.

For the CDR3, the DNA is TGCAGCGTTTTCGAGGGATACAATGAGCAGTTCTTC. This encodes CSVFEGYNEQFF. The gene calls are TRBV29-1 and TRBJ2-1; D is perhaps TRBD2 (5 bases). Germline V CDR1 and CDR2: SQVTM, ANQGSEA. CDR3 size: 12 residues. The ends were cut back, 5 bases at V and 4 bases at J, with 9 bases in the middle.